This TCR beta chain was profiled in a study of beta chain features in type 1 diabetes. Study summary: Cell yields, age and gender were similar between patients and healthy donors. Findings and caveats of the study: Shorter TCRB CDR3s, moderately but significantly so, marked every one of the four CD4+ subsets in Type 1 diabetes patients.

J lost 7 bases, V lost 3 bases, and 5 bases had no gene match. Germline CDR1 SGHNT, CDR2 YENEEA. The CDR3 loop spans 13 amino acids. Expressed TCRB transcripts were sequenced because the isolated RNA had all been reverse transcribed beforehand. Sequencing of naive, central memory and regulatory T cell samples gave an average of around 3.8 million reads. Clones were sequenced by immunoSEQ multiplex PCR, and TCRdb holds only the in-frame ones, with some missing. The data show roughly 250,000 clones, around 21% seen once. CD4+ naive, central memory, regulatory and stem cell-like memory subsets were isolated by sorting on CD45RO/CCR7/CD25/CD127/CD95/CD27. Once sorted, every population was more than 98% pure. This clone appeared a few times. Its target is unknown.

The V gene is TRBV11-3, the J gene TRBJ1-1; 7 positions agree with TRBD1. The material sequenced was naive CD4+ T cells from blood. This sequence was found in a woman aged 40 to 50 with type 1 diabetes. The CDR3, as DNA: TGTGCCAGCAGCTTTACAGGGGCGGGTGAAGCTTTCTTT. Translating it yields CASSFTGAGEAFF.